The 30 T cell receptor beta chains presented below share a single source sample, sequenced in a study of blood T cell repertoires in COVID-19 (dated by TCRdb to the early 2020s). Library preparation was by the immunoSEQ multiplex PCR assay. What TCRdb holds here is the immuneACCESS table cut down to in-frame rearrangements. Part of the clones is not present; checked against another copy, under half of the missing clones reflect an unresolved V gene, and the others are unexplained. The sample data list 400,000 to 500,000 clones, and around nine tenths of these were observed just once. The top ten constitute less than 1.5% of the sample. Sequencing was carried out using PBMCs or T cells enriched from blood (not recorded which). Every receptor here comes from a woman aged 18-29 years who had been exposed to COVID-19.

The V and J genes are TRBV21-1 and TRBJ1-5. TRBV21-1 is a pseudogene. CDR3 length equals 13 residues. In nucleotides, the CDR3 is TGTGCCAGCAGCGCAGATGAGGATCAGCCCCAGCATTTT. It specifies CASSADEDQPQHF.

The chain recombines TRBV27 with TRBJ2-1, with TRBD1 matching over 7 bases. This CDR3 region has 12 residues. The germline CDR1 and CDR2 sequences are MNHEY and SMNVEV (reference sequence). The V gene end was trimmed by 5 bases and the J gene end by 5 bases; junction bases not matched to a gene: 0. The CDR3 region is CASSDRDNEQFF. The CDR3 region has the DNA TGTGCCAGCAGTGACAGGGACAATGAGCAGTTCTTC.

This clone came up once. The chain carries TRBV28 and TRBJ2-2, with D perhaps matching TRBD2 (6 bases). The CDR3 has 16 residues. The ends were cut back, 7 bases at V and 0 bases at J, with 15 bases in the middle. In germline, CDR1 is MDHEN, CDR2 SYDVKM. The CDR3 nucleotides are TGTGCCAGCACCGGGGGTGGTGCGACGAACACCGGGGAGCTGTTTTTT. Protein sequence: CASTGGGATNTGELFF. Drawing the rest from reference TRBV28 and TRBJ2-2, the complete variable domain is DVKVTQSSRYLVKRTGEKVFLECVQDMDHENMFWYRQDPGLGLRLIYFSYDVKMKEKGDIPEGYSVSREKKERFSLILESASTNQTSMYLCASTGGGATNTGELFFGEGSRLTVL.

The chain links TRBV5-1 to TRBJ2-7, with TRBD2 as a possible D gene (7 bases). This CDR3 is 15 amino acids long. Germline loops: CDR1 SGHRS, CDR2 YFSETQ. Trimming shortened V by 1 base and J by 0 bases, and 11 bases separated the two germline ends. The CDR3 protein is CASSLLGGDSYEQYF. Written as DNA, the CDR3 is TGCGCCAGCAGCTTGCTAGGGGGGGACTCCTACGAGCAGTACTTC.

V is TRBV9 and J is TRBJ1-5; D is possibly TRBD1 (6 bases). Trimming removed 4 bases at V and 3 bases at J, with 11 bases between. Germline CDR1 SGDLS, CDR2 YYNGEE. The CDR3 has 14 amino acids. CDR3 residues: CASSRGAPNQPQHF. In DNA form, the CDR3 reads TGTGCCAGCAGCCGGGGGGCTCCCAATCAGCCCCAGCATTTT. Looking up the rest from reference TRBV9 and TRBJ1-5 gives the full variable domain: DSGVTQTPKHLITATGQRVTLRCSPRSGDLSVYWYQQSLDQGLQFLIQYYNGEERAKGNILERFSAQQFPDLHSELNLSSLELGDSALYFCASSRGAPNQPQHFGDGTRLSIL.

This clone was counted once. The CDR3 loop reads CASSSRNSLGEQYF. CDR3 DNA: TGTGCCAGCAGTTCCAGGAACAGCCTTGGGGAGCAGTACTTC. The chain employs TRBV28 and TRBJ2-7; D is unresolved. The CDR3 has 14 residues. V shed 4 bases and J shed 7 bases, with 17 bases lying between them. The germline V gene encodes CDR1 MDHEN and CDR2 SYDVKM.

V usage is TRBV7-6 and J usage is TRBJ1-1, with D possibly being TRBD1 (5 bases). The V end was cut by 5 bases, the J end by 1 base, with 8 bases between. The CDR3 runs 13 residues. CDR1 is SGHVS and CDR2 is FNYEAQ in the germline V gene. Here the CDR3 DNA reads TGTGCCAGCAGCGAGGACACGAACACTGAAGCTTTCTTT. As protein: CASSEDTNTEAFF.

This clone was detected only once. V gene TRBV4-3 combines with J gene TRBJ1-1; D gene uncertain. The CDR3 spans 13 residues. Germline CDR1 is LGHNA and CDR2 is YSLEER. V was cut by 1 base and J by 1 base, with 4 bases left in between. The CDR3 coding sequence is TGCGCCAGCAGCCAAGTTAAGAACACTGAAGCTTTCTTT. This encodes CASSQVKNTEAFF.

The chain has TRBV7-9 and TRBJ2-3; 13 bases align to TRBD2. In germline, CDR1 is SEHNR, CDR2 FQNEAQ (reference sequence). This CDR3 is 18 amino acids long. The V segment lost 5 bases and the J segment 1 base; nucleotides outside the gene matches: 9. Written as DNA, the CDR3 is TGTGCCAGCAGCGCTAGACTAGCGGGGGGTCTCGGCACAGATACGCAGTATTTT. Protein product: CASSARLAGGLGTDTQYF.

This rearrangement joins TRBV28 to TRBJ2-3, with 7 bases that match TRBD2. Losses at the gene ends were 2 bases for V and 5 bases for J; bases not matched to a gene: 13. CDR1 is MDHEN and CDR2 is SYDVKM in the germline V gene. This CDR3 spans 17 amino acids. The CDR3 sequence is CASSLISETSSGDTQYF. CDR3 nucleotide sequence: TGTGCCAGCAGTTTAATATCCGAGACTAGCTCCGGAGATACGCAGTATTTT.

The V and J genes are TRBV27 and TRBJ2-7, with unresolved D. The CDR3 has 12 residues. Deletions cut 7 bases from V and 2 bases from J, with 9 bases between. Germline CDR1 reads MNHEY; CDR2 reads SMNVEV (reference sequence). The CDR3 nucleotides are TGTGCCAGCATTGGAGACGCCTACGAGCAGTACTTC. Protein product: CASIGDAYEQYF.

In DNA form, the CDR3 reads TGTGCCAGCAGGCTTGCGGGGGGGCGCGGTGACCAAGAGACCCAGTACTTC. This translates into CASRLAGGRGDQETQYF. This chain uses TRBV6-8 with TRBJ2-5; the match to TRBD2 covers 9 bases. The V gene end was trimmed by 6 bases and the J gene end by 0 bases; junction bases not matched to a gene: 11. Germline lookup yields CDR1 MNHGY and CDR2 SAAAGT. The length of the CDR3 is 17 residues.

This clone was seen once. The chain has TRBV19 and TRBJ1-5, with D uncertain. CDR3 length equals 14 residues. Germline CDR1 reads LNHDA; CDR2 reads SQIVND (reference sequence). Trimming left V 0 bases short and J 7 bases short, with 10 bases between. DNA of the CDR3: TGTGCCAGTAGTATAGATCCTACGGGGCAGCCCCAGCATTTT. Protein product: CASSIDPTGQPQHF.

V usage is TRBV5-6 and J usage is TRBJ2-3, with TRBD1 identical over 7 bases. This CDR3 is 16 amino acids long. J was trimmed by 4 bases and V by 3 bases; bases with no gene match: 11. The germline V gene has CDR1 SGHDT and CDR2 YYEEEE. CDR3 in amino acids: CASSSSDRIGADTQYF. The CDR3 DNA sequence: TGTGCCAGCAGCTCCTCGGACAGGATTGGGGCAGATACGCAGTATTTT. The complete variable domain, with remaining parts taken from reference TRBV5-6 and TRBJ2-3, reads DAGVTQSPTHLIKTRGQQVTLRCSPKSGHDTVSWYQQALGQGPQFIFQYYEEEERQRGNFPDRFSGHQFPNYSSELNVNALLLGDSALYLCASSSSDRIGADTQYFGPGTRLTVL.

J is TRBJ2-1 and V is TRBV6-5; maybe TRBD1 (5 bases). V was trimmed by 4 bases and J by 15 bases, leaving 22 bases between them. Looked up from germline, CDR1 is MNHEY and CDR2 is SVGAGI. The CDR3 extends over 14 amino acids. The CDR3 sequence: CASSWGRRPPSMFF. CDR3 DNA: TGTGCCAGCAGTTGGGGCAGGCGACCCCCAAGCATGTTCTTC.

The chain recombines TRBV28 with TRBJ1-4; D might be TRBD1 (6 bases). The CDR3 is 15 amino acids. V shed 5 bases and J shed 7 bases, with 17 bases lying between them. CDR1 is MDHEN and CDR2 is SYDVKM in the germline V gene. The CDR3 DNA follows: TGTGCCAGCAGTCTCCAAGGGGGTGTAGCTGAAAAACTGTTTTTT. This codes for CASSLQGGVAEKLFF.

The rearrangement joins TRBV5-6 to TRBJ2-7; TRBD1 matches at 12 bases. Germline CDR1 SGHDT, CDR2 YYEEEE. J was trimmed by 5 bases and V by 6 bases; bases with no gene match: 6. The CDR3 contains 14 residues. CDR3 sequence reads: CASTAGTGGNEQYF. CDR3 coding DNA: TGTGCCAGCACCGCCGGGACAGGGGGCAACGAGCAGTACTTC. Using reference TRBV5-6 and TRBJ2-7 for the parts outside the CDR3, the full variable domain is DAGVTQSPTHLIKTRGQQVTLRCSPKSGHDTVSWYQQALGQGPQFIFQYYEEEERQRGNFPDRFSGHQFPNYSSELNVNALLLGDSALYLCASTAGTGGNEQYFGPGTRLTVT.

The chain employs TRBV19 and TRBJ2-3, with a possible D match to TRBD2 (6 bases). Per germline, CDR1 LNHDA and CDR2 SQIVND (reference sequence). CDR3 length equals 15 residues. Deletions cut 7 bases from V and 5 bases from J, with 19 bases between. The CDR3 is CASTGGTYGGDTQYF. The CDR3 DNA reads TGTGCCAGTACCGGCGGGACTTACGGGGGAGATACGCAGTATTTT.

This clone was seen a few times. The chain combines TRBV6-5 with TRBJ2-3, with 10 bases fitting TRBD1. The CDR3 is made up of 13 amino acids. V lost 6 bases, J lost 5 bases, and 2 bases stayed unmatched. Germline V CDR1 and CDR2: MNHEY, SVGAGI. This CDR3 is CASRTGGEDTQYF. The DNA for the CDR3 is TGTGCCAGCAGGACAGGGGGCGAAGATACGCAGTATTTT.

V usage is TRBV9 and J usage is TRBJ2-1; D is perhaps TRBD2 (6 bases). The CDR3 is 16 residues long. V lost 0 bases to trimming and J lost 0 bases, with 10 bases between them. Germline CDR1 SGDLS, CDR2 YYNGEE. DNA of the CDR3: TGTGCCAGCAGCGTAGAGGCGGGGCTCTCCTACAATGAGCAGTTCTTC. Protein: CASSVEAGLSYNEQFF.

The V gene is TRBV10-3, the J gene TRBJ1-2; 10 bases map to TRBD1. Germline-derived CDR1 and CDR2 are ENHRY and SYGVKD. The junction had 8 bases not matched to a gene; V was cut back by 10 bases and J by 6 bases. There are 13 residues in the CDR3. The DNA of the CDR3 is TGTGCCACCTCTGACAGGGGGCAGGATGGCTACACCTTC. Translating gives CATSDRGQDGYTF.

The V gene is TRBV6-4, the J gene TRBJ2-2; D not certain. The CDR3 has 14 residues. V was cut by 3 bases and J by 5 bases, with 10 bases left in between. Germline CDR1 reads MRHNA; CDR2 reads SNTAGT. The CDR3 nucleotides are TGTGCCAGCAGTGAATCGGCGGTAACCGGGGAGCTGTTTTTT. Its protein is CASSESAVTGELFF.

V usage is TRBV19 and J usage is TRBJ2-7, with 8 bases matching TRBD1. From germline, CDR1 is LNHDA and CDR2 SQIVND (reference sequence). The CDR3 is made up of 13 amino acids. With 5 bases clipped from V and 4 bases from J, the junction kept 4 bases outside the gene matches. The CDR3 spells CASSPWTGYEQYF. The CDR3, as DNA: TGTGCCAGTAGTCCTTGGACAGGGTACGAGCAGTACTTC.

A single count supports this clone. The V call is TRBV7-9, the J call TRBJ1-5, with D possibly being TRBD1 (5 bases). Germline-derived CDR1 and CDR2 are SEHNR and FQNEAQ (reference sequence). This CDR3 spans 15 amino acids. V lost 6 bases, J lost 0 bases, and 12 bases lay in between. CDR3 DNA sequence: TGTGCCAGCAGTTCCCAGGGATCTAGCAATCAGCCCCAGCATTTT. Residues: CASSSQGSSNQPQHF. Supplemented by reference TRBV7-9 and TRBJ1-5, the full variable domain reads DTGVSQNPRHKITKRGQNVTFRCDPISEHNRLYWYRQTLGQGPEFLTYFQNEAQLEKSRLLSDRFSAERPKGSFSTLEIQRTEQGDSAMYLCASSSQGSSNQPQHFGDGTRLSIL.

A single count supports this clone. The V gene is TRBV29-1, the J gene TRBJ1-1; 7 bases align to TRBD1. Trimming at V came to 4 bases and at J to 4 bases, leaving 15 bases not matched to a gene. This CDR3 has 16 residues. Germline values: CDR1 SQVTM, CDR2 ANQGSEA. The CDR3 DNA reads as TGCAGCGTTGTTGGACAGGACAATAGGGATGGCACTGAAGCTTTCTTT. It translates to CSVVGQDNRDGTEAFF.

The V call is TRBV19, the J call TRBJ1-5; D uncertain. CDR1 and CDR2 from the germline V gene are LNHDA and SQIVND (reference sequence). Trimming removed 8 bases at V and 0 bases at J, with 8 bases between. The CDR3 spans 13 residues. The CDR3: CASSGNSNQPQHF. The CDR3 DNA reads TGTGCCAGTTCGGGTAATAGCAATCAGCCCCAGCATTTT.

The gene calls are TRBV6-5 and TRBJ1-5; 9 bases align to TRBD1. The CDR3 loop spans 13 amino acids. Trimming took 7 bases from V and 7 from J; bases not matched to a gene: 5. CDR1 and CDR2 (germline): MNHEY, SVGAGI. CDR3 region: CASTQGARQPQHF. The CDR3 DNA follows: TGTGCCAGCACACAGGGGGCACGACAGCCCCAGCATTTT.

To note about this clone: The same CDR3 arises from other DNA sequences in this sample as well. The V and J genes are TRBV28 and TRBJ2-5; 7 bases fit TRBD2. This CDR3 region has 11 residues. Germline CDR1 is MDHEN and CDR2 is SYDVKM. V dropped 6 bases and J dropped 5; count of bases not matched to a gene: 0. CDR3 region: CASRGGETQYF. CDR3 bases: TGTGCCAGCAGGGGGGGGGAGACCCAGTACTTC.

The chain combines TRBV2 with TRBJ2-3, with TRBD2 as a possible D gene (6 bases). V gave up 0 bases and J gave up 4 bases, with 11 bases separating them. Looked up from germline, CDR1 is SNHLY and CDR2 is FYNNEI. This CDR3 has 15 amino acids. The CDR3 DNA follows: TGTGCCAGCAGTGAAGCGGGGCGCGGGGCAGATACGCAGTATTTT. This translates into CASSEAGRGADTQYF. The entire variable domain, with the rest obtained from reference TRBV2 and TRBJ2-3, is as follows: EPEVTQTPSHQVTQMGQEVILRCVPISNHLYFYWYRQILGQKVEFLVSFYNNEISEKSEIFDDQFSVERPDGSNFTLKIRSTKLEDSAMYFCASSEAGRGADTQYFGPGTRLTVL.

The chain uses TRBV6-2 or TRBV6-3 and TRBJ1-2; D possibly corresponds to TRBD1 (5 bases). This CDR3 is built from 15 residues. CDR1 is MNHEY, CDR2 SVGEGT, per germline. The V and J ends lost 0 bases and 6 bases respectively, with 14 bases between them. This CDR3 is CASSYSGGSADGYTF. The CDR3 bases are TGTGCCAGCAGTTACTCTGGGGGGTCAGCCGATGGCTACACCTTC.